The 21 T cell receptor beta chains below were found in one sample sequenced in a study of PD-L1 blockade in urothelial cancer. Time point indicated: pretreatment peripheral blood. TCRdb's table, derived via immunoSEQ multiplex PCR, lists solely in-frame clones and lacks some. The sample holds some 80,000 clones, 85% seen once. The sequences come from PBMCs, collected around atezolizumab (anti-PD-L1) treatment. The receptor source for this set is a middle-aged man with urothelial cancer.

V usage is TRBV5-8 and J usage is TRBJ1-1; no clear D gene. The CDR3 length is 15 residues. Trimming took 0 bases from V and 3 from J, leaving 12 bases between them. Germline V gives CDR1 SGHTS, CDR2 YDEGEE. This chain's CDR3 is CASSLEMRADTEAFF. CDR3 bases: TGTGCCAGCAGCTTGGAGATGCGGGCGGACACTGAAGCTTTCTTT.

The chain's CDR3 is CAWSVKTLVGETQYF. DNA for the CDR3: TGTGCCTGGAGTGTAAAGACTCTAGTAGGAGAGACCCAGTACTTC. The gene calls are TRBV30 and TRBJ2-5; D not certain. V lost 0 bases and J lost 4, with 15 bases in between. CDR1 is GTSNPN and CDR2 is SVGIG in the germline V gene (reference sequence). CDR3 length equals 15 residues.

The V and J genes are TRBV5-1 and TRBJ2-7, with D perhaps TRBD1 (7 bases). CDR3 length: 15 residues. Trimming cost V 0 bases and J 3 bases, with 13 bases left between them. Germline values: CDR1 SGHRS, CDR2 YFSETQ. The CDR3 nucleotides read TGCGCCAGCAGCTTGGTAGCGGCAGGGGGCTACGAGCAGTACTTC. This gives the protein CASSLVAAGGYEQYF.

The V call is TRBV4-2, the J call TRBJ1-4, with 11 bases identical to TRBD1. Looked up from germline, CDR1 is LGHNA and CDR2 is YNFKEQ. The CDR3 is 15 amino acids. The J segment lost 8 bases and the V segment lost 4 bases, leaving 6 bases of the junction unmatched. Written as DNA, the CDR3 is TGTGCCAGCAGCCTCCCCGGGACAGGGGGAGAAAAACTGTTTTTT. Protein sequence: CASSLPGTGGEKLFF.

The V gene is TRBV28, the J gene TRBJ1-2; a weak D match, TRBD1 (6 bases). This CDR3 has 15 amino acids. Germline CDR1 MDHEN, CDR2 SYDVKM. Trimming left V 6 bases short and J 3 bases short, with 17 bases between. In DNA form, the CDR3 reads TGTGCCAGCAGCAAACCCGGGACACCCCACTATGGCTACACCTTC. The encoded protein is CASSKPGTPHYGYTF.

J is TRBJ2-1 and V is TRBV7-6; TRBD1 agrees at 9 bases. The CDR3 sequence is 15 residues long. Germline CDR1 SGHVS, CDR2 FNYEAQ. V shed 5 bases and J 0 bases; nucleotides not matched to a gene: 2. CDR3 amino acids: CASSLGQGSYNEQFF. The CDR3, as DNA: TGTGCCAGCAGCCTGGGACAGGGCTCCTACAATGAGCAGTTCTTC.

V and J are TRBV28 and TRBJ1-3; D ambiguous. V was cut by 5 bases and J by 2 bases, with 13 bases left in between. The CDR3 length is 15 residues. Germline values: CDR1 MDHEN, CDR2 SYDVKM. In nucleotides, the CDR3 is TGTGCCAGCAGTCCATCGACACGACCTGGAAACACCATATATTTT. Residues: CASSPSTRPGNTIYF.

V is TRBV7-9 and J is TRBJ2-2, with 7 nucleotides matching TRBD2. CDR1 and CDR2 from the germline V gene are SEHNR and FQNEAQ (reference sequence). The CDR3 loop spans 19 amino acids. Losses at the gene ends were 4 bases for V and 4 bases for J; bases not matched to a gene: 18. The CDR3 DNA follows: TGTGCCAGCAGCTCCCTGGGAGGGGCGGAGACGACGCGCACCGGGGAGCTGTTTTTT. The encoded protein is CASSSLGGAETTRTGELFF. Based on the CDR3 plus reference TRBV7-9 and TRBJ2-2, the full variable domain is DTGVSQNPRHKITKRGQNVTFRCDPISEHNRLYWYRQTLGQGPEFLTYFQNEAQLEKSRLLSDRFSAERPKGSFSTLEIQRTEQGDSAMYLCASSSLGGAETTRTGELFFGEGSRLTVL.

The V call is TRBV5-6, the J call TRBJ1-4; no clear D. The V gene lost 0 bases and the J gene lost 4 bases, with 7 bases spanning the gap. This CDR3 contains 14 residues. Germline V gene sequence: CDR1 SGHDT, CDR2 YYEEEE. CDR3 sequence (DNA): TGTGCCAGCAGCTTGGATGCCGGTAATGAAAAACTGTTTTTT. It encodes CASSLDAGNEKLFF.

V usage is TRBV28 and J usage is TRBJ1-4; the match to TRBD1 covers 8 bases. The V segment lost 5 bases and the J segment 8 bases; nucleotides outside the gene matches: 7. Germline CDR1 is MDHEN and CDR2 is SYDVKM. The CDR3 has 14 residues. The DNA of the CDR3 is TGTGCCAGCAGTGTGACAGGGGCGAAGGAAAAACTGTTTTTT. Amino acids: CASSVTGAKEKLFF. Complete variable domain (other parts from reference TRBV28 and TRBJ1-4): DVKVTQSSRYLVKRTGEKVFLECVQDMDHENMFWYRQDPGLGLRLIYFSYDVKMKEKGDIPEGYSVSREKKERFSLILESASTNQTSMYLCASSVTGAKEKLFFGSGTQLSVL.

The CDR3 sequence is CASSASGPRPQHF. The CDR3 DNA reads as TGTGCCAGCAGTGCCTCTGGGCCCAGACCCCAGCATTTT. The gene calls are TRBV6-5 and TRBJ1-5; D not resolved. V was clipped by 5 bases and J by 10 bases, with 15 bases between them. The CDR3 is 13 amino acids. The V gene's germline CDR1 is MNHEY and CDR2 SVGAGI.

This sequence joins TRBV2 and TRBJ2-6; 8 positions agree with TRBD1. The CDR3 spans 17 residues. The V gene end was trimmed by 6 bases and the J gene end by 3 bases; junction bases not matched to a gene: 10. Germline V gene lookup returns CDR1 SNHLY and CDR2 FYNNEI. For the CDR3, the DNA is TGTGCCAGCAGCGAGAAGCCACAGGGGGGTGGGGCCAACGTCCTGACTTTC. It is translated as CASSEKPQGGGANVLTF. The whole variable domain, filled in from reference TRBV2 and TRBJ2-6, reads EPEVTQTPSHQVTQMGQEVILRCVPISNHLYFYWYRQILGQKVEFLVSFYNNEISEKSEIFDDQFSVERPDGSNFTLKIRSTKLEDSAMYFCASSEKPQGGGANVLTFGAGSRLTVL.

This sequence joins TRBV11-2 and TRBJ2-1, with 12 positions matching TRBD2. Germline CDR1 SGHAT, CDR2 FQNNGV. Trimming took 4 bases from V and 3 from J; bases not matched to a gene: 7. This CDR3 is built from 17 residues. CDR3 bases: TGTGCCAGCAGCTCCCGACTAGCGGGAGATGGCTACAATGAGCAGTTCTTC. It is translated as CASSSRLAGDGYNEQFF.

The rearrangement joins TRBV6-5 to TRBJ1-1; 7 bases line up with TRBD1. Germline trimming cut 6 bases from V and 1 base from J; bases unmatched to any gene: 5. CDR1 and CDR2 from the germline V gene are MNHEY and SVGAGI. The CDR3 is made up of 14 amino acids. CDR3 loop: CASRRDSQNTEAFF. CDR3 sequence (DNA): TGTGCCAGCAGGAGGGACAGTCAGAACACTGAAGCTTTCTTT.

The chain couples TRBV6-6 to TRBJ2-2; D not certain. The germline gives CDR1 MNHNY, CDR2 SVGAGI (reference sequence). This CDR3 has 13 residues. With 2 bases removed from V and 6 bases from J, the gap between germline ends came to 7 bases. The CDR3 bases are TGTGCCAGCAGTTACGCTACTCCCGGGGAGCTGTTTTTT. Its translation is CASSYATPGELFF.

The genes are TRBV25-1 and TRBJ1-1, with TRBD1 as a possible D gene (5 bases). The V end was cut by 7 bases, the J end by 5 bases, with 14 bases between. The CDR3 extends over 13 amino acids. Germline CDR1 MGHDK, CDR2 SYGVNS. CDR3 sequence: CASTPGELTEAFF. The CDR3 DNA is TGTGCCAGCACCCCGGGGGAATTAACTGAAGCTTTCTTT.

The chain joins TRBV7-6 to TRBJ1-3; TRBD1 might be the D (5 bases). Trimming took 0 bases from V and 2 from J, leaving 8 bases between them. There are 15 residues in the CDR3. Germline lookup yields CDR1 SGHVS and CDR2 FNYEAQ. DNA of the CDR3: TGTGCCAGCAGCTTAGCATCAGGGCCTGGAAACACCATATATTTT. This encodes CASSLASGPGNTIYF.

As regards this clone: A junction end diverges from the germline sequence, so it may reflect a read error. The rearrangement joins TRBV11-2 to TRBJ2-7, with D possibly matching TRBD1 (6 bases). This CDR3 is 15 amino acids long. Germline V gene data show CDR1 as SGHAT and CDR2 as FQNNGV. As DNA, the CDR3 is TGTGCCAGCAGCCTAGACAGGCCGCGTCGCTACGAGCAGTACTTC. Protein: CASSLDRPRRYEQYF. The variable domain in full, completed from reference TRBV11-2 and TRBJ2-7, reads EAGVAQSPRYKIIEKRQSVAFWCNPISGHATLYWYQQILGQGPKLLIQFQNNGVVDDSQLPKDRFSAERLKGVDSTLKIQPAKLEDSAVYLCASSLDRPRRYEQYFGPGTRLTVT.

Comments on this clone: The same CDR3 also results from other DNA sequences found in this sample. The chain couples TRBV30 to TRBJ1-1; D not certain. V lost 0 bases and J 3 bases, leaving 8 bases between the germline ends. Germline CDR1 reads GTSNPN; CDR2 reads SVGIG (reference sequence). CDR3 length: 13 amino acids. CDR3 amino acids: CAWSVRRDTEAFF. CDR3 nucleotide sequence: TGTGCCTGGAGTGTACGACGGGACACTGAAGCTTTCTTT.

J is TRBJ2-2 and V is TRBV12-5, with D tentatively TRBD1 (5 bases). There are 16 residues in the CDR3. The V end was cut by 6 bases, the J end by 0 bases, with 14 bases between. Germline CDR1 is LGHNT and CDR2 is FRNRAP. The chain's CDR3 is CASGYKAGPNTGELFF. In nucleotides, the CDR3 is TGTGCTAGTGGCTACAAGGCAGGGCCGAACACCGGGGAGCTGTTTTTT.

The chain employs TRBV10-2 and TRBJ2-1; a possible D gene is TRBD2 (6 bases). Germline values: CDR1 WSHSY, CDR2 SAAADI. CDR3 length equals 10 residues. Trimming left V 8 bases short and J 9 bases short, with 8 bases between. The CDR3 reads CASGRGEQFF. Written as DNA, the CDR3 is TGCGCCAGCGGGCGGGGTGAGCAGTTCTTC.